This T cell receptor (beta chain) was sequenced in a study of blood T cell repertoires in COVID-19. Study context: Acute and convalescent COVID-19 specimens originated in the United States, Italy and Spain. T cells, B-cell-depleted T cells, or PBMCs provided the cDNA or gDNA that served as material.

Authors' analysis steps: Scientists estimated how many nucleated cells there were by amplifying reference gene primers. Produced via immunoSEQ multiplex PCR; TCRdb's table is partial and in-frame only. V and J calls plus clone size are reproduced from that table; the DNA served to infer D and trimming. The data hold 68,000 or so clones, with around 84% observed a single time. After removal of 0 bases from V and 7 bases from J, the junction contained 10 bases not matched to a gene. There are 17 residues in the CDR3. Germline V gene data show CDR1 as SGHNT and CDR2 as YYREEE (reference sequence). This chain joins TRBV5-4 and TRBJ2-2; 9 bases line up with TRBD1. This TCR derives from a man between 50 and 59 years old with acute or convalescent COVID-19. Sequencing used peripheral blood. The CDR3 DNA sequence: TGTGCCAGCAGCTTGGCTAGACAGGGGGTTAGTGGCGGGGAGCTGTTTTTT. This gives the protein CASSLARQGVSGGELFF.